The clone carrying this TCR beta chain has just one count. The antigen is not known. Produced via immunoSEQ multiplex PCR; TCRdb's table is partial and in-frame only. The repertoire holds some 170,000 clones, with around 89% as singletons. The V gene lost 0 bases and the J gene lost 8 bases, with 8 bases spanning the gap. Per germline, CDR1 SGHRS and CDR2 YFSETQ. This CDR3 contains 12 residues. The record originates from a study of T cell responses to AZD1222 COVID-19 vaccine. General study findings and limits: AZD1222 recipients seropositive at baseline numbered only six or seven.

Sequenced material: peripheral blood, taken 28 days after the second dose of the MenACWY control vaccine. The chain links TRBV5-1 to TRBJ1-2, with D tentatively TRBD1 (5 bases). The source is an adult who received the MenACWY meningococcal vaccine as a control. CDR3 protein: CASSLVGDGYTF. CDR3 DNA sequence: TGCGCCAGCAGCTTGGTCGGGGACGGCTACACCTTC.